The next 7 T cell receptor beta chains were all read from a single sample in a study of T cell responses to AZD1222 COVID-19 vaccine. Data came from immunoSEQ multiplex PCR; TCRdb stores just in-frame clones and leaves some out. The sample holds 100,000 to 150,000 clones, 89% seen once. Sequenced material: peripheral blood, taken on day 0 of AZD1222 vaccination. The source is an adult in good health.

The chain joins TRBV4-1 to TRBJ1-1; D is unclear. Germline V lookup: CDR1 MGHRA, CDR2 YSYEKL. With 1 base removed from V and 5 bases from J, the gap between germline ends came to 17 bases. The CDR3 runs 16 residues. The CDR3: CASSQGLRVVGTEAFF. In DNA, the CDR3 is TGCGCCAGCAGCCAAGGTCTAAGGGTAGTAGGGACTGAAGCTTTCTTT.

The chain uses TRBV5-5 and TRBJ1-6; 7 bases are shared with TRBD1. Trimming at V came to 1 base and at J to 6 bases, leaving 13 bases not matched to a gene. The germline V gene has CDR1 SGHKS and CDR2 YYEKEE (reference sequence). This CDR3 has 18 residues. CDR3 in amino acids: CASSLRGQVYPSNSPLHF. The CDR3, as DNA: TGTGCCAGCAGCTTGCGAGGACAGGTATATCCGTCTAATTCACCCCTCCACTTT. The full variable domain, in which reference TRBV5-5 and TRBJ1-6 provide the parts outside the CDR3, is DAGVTQSPTHLIKTRGQQVTLRCSPISGHKSVSWYQQVLGQGPQFIFQYYEKEERGRGNFPDRFSARQFPNYSSELNVNALLLGDSALYLCASSLRGQVYPSNSPLHFGNGTRLTVT.

The CDR3 is CASSGPPGSTGNTIYF. As DNA, the CDR3 is TGCGCCAGCAGCGGCCCCCCGGGCTCGACTGGAAACACCATATATTTT. The V gene is TRBV10-1, the J gene TRBJ1-3; the D is unclear. The germline CDR1 and CDR2 sequences are WNHNN and SYGVQD (reference sequence). Trimming removed 6 bases at V and 2 bases at J, with 17 bases between. The CDR3 is made up of 16 amino acids.

The genes are TRBV7-2 and TRBJ2-5, with 7 bases fitting TRBD1. Germline lookup yields CDR1 SGHTA and CDR2 FQGNSA. This CDR3 is 14 amino acids long. The ends lost 6 bases at V and 5 bases at J; junction bases unmatched: 9. Here the CDR3 reads CASSTRQGRETQYF. The CDR3 coding sequence is TGTGCCAGCAGTACCCGACAGGGTAGGGAGACCCAGTACTTC.

This chain uses TRBV5-1 with TRBJ1-2; TRBD1 is a possible D gene (5 bases). The CDR3 is made up of 17 amino acids. The germline CDR1 and CDR2 sequences are SGHRS and YFSETQ. The ends were cut back, 4 bases at V and 0 bases at J, with 19 bases in the middle. CDR3 DNA sequence: TGCGCCAGCAGCCTTGGGACCGGTCCATCCGCTAACTATGGCTACACCTTC. It specifies CASSLGTGPSANYGYTF. Together with reference TRBV5-1 and TRBJ1-2, the CDR3 gives the full variable domain: KAGVTQTPRYLIKTRGQQVTLSCSPISGHRSVSWYQQTPGQGLQFLFEYFSETQRNKGNFPGRFSGRQFSNSRSEMNVSTLELGDSALYLCASSLGTGPSANYGYTFGSGTRLTVV.

This clone has more than one count but fewer than ten. The chain combines TRBV19 with TRBJ2-7; D call uncertain. Trimming stripped 3 bases from V and 2 bases from J, with 11 bases between. Germline V gene data show CDR1 as LNHDA and CDR2 as SQIVND (reference sequence). The CDR3 is 14 residues long. CDR3: CASSITPGTYEQYF. The CDR3 DNA reads TGTGCCAGTAGTATTACCCCTGGGACCTACGAGCAGTACTTC.

This clone was seen a single time. The V call is TRBV9, the J call TRBJ2-1, with D hard to call. CDR1 is SGDLS and CDR2 is YYNGEE in the germline V gene. The CDR3 sequence is 16 residues long. Trimming took off 4 bases at V and 0 bases at J, with 14 bases between the two ends. This chain's CDR3 is CASSPLGFSSYNEQFF. The CDR3 nucleotides are TGTGCCAGCAGCCCCTTGGGTTTTAGCTCCTACAATGAGCAGTTCTTC. The full variable domain, its missing parts supplied by reference TRBV9 and TRBJ2-1, is DSGVTQTPKHLITATGQRVTLRCSPRSGDLSVYWYQQSLDQGLQFLIQYYNGEERAKGNILERFSAQQFPDLHSELNLSSLELGDSALYFCASSPLGFSSYNEQFFGPGTRLTVL.